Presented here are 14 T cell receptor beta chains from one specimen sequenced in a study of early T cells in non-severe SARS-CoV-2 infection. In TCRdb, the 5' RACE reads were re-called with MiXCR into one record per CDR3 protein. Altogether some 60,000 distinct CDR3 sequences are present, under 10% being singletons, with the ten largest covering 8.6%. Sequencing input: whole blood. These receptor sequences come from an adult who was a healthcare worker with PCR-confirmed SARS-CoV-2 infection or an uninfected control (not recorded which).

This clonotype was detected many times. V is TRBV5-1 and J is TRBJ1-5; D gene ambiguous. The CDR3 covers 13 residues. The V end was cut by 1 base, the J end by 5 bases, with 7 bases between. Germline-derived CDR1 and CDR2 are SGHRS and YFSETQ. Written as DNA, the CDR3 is TGCGCCAGCAGCTTGATCCCCGATCAGCCCCAGCATTTT. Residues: CASSLIPDQPQHF. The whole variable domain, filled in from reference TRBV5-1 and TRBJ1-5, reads KAGVTQTPRYLIKTRGQQVTLSCSPISGHRSVSWYQQTPGQGLQFLFEYFSETQRNKGNFPGRFSGRQFSNSRSEMNVSTLELGDSALYLCASSLIPDQPQHFGDGTRLSIL.

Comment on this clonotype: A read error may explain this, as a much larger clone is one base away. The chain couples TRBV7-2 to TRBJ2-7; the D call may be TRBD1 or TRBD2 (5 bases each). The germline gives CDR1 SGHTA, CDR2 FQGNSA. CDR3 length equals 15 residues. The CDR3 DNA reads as TGTGTCAGCAGCGCTTCCGGGACGCCATCCTACGAGCAGTACTTC. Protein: CVSSASGTPSYEQYF.

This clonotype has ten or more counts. In nucleotides, the CDR3 is TGTGCCAGCAGTTTAGACGGGTACTCCTACGAGCAGTACTTC. Its protein product is CASSLDGYSYEQYF. V gene TRBV27 combines with J gene TRBJ2-7, with unresolved D. V lost 2 bases and J lost 0, with 8 bases in between. The CDR3 spans 14 residues. The germline V gene has CDR1 MNHEY and CDR2 SMNVEV (reference sequence).

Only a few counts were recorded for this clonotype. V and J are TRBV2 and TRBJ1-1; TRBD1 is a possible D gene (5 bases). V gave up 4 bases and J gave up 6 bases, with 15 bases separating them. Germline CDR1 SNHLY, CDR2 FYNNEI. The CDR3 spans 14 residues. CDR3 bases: TGTGCCAGCAGTGGACGGGGGGGGACGCCTGAAGCTTTCTTT. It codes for CASSGRGGTPEAFF.

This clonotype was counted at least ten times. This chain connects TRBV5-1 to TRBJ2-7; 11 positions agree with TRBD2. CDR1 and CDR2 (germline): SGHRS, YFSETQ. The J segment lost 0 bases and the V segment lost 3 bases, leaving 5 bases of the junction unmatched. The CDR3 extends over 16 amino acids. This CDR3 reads CASSSSGTSGSYEQYF. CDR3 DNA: TGCGCCAGCAGCTCATCCGGGACTAGCGGCTCCTACGAGCAGTACTTC.

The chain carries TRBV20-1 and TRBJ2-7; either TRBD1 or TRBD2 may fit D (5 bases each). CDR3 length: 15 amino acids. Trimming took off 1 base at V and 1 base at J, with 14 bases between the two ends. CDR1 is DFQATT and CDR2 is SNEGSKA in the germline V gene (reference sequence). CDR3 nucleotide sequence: TGCAGTGCTAGAGTACCTGGGGGTAGGTCCTACGAGCAGTACTTC. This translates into CSARVPGGRSYEQYF.

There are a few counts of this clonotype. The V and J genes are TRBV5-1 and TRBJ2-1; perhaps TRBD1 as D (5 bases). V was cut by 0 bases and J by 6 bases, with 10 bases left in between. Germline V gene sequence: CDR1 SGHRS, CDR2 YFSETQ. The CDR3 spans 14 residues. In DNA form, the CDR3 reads TGCGCCAGCAGCTTGGGCCAGGGTAGCAATGAGCAGTTCTTC. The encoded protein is CASSLGQGSNEQFF.

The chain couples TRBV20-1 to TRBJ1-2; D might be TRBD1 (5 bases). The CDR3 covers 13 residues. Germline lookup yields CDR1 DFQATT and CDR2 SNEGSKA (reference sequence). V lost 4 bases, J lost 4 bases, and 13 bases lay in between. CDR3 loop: CSATNRDGYGYTF. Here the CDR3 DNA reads TGCAGTGCTACGAATCGGGACGGCTATGGCTACACCTTC.

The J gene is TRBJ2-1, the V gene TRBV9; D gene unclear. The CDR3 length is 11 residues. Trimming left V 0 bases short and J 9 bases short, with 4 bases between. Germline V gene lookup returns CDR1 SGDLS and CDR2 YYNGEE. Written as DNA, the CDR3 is TGTGCCAGCAGCGTAGGGGGTGAGCAGTTCTTC. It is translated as CASSVGGEQFF.

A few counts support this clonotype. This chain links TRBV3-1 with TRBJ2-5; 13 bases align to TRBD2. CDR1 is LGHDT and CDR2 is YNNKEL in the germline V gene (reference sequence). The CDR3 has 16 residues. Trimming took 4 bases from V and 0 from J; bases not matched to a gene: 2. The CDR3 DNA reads TGTGCCAGCAGCCCGGGGACTAGCGGGAACCAAGAGACCCAGTACTTC. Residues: CASSPGTSGNQETQYF.

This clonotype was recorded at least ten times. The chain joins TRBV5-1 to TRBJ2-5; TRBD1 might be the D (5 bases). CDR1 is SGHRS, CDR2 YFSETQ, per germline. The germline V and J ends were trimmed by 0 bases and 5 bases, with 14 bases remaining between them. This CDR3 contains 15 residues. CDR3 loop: CASSLAGGRVETQYF. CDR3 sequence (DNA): TGCGCCAGCAGCTTGGCGGGCGGCAGGGTGGAGACCCAGTACTTC. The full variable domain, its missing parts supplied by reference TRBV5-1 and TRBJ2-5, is KAGVTQTPRYLIKTRGQQVTLSCSPISGHRSVSWYQQTPGQGLQFLFEYFSETQRNKGNFPGRFSGRQFSNSRSEMNVSTLELGDSALYLCASSLAGGRVETQYFGPGTRLLVL.

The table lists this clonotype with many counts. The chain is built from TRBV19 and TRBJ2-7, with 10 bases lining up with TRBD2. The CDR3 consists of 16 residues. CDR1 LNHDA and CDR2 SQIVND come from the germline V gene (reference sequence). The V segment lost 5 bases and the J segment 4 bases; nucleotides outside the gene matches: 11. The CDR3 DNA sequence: TGTGCCAGTAGTGCCAGCGCTAGCGGGAGATCGTACGAGCAGTACTTC. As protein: CASSASASGRSYEQYF.

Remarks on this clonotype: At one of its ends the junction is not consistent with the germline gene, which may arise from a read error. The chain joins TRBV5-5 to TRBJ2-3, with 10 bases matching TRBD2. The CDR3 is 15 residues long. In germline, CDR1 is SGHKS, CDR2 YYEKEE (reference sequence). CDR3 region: CSSSSGTSVSDTQYF. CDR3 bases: TGTTCCAGCAGCTCCGGGACTAGCGTATCAGATACGCAGTATTTT.

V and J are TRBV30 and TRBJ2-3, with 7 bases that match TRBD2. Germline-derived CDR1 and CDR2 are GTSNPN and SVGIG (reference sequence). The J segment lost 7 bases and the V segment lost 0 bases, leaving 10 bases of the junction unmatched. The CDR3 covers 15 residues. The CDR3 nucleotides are TGTGCCTGGAGTGTCCCCACCGGGAGGAGGAATACGCAGTATTTT. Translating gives CAWSVPTGRRNTQYF. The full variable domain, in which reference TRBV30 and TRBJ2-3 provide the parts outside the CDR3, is SQTIHQWPATLVQPVGSPLSLECTVEGTSNPNLYWYRQAAGRGLQLLFYSVGIGQISSEVPQNLSASRPQDRQFILSSKKLLLSDSGFYLCAWSVPTGRRNTQYFGPGTRLTVL.